A selection of T cell receptor beta chains follows, all from one sample in a study of spatial heterogeneity in lung cancer. MiXCR, applied by TCRdb to the 5' RACE reads, yields one record per CDR3 protein. The sample yields fewer than 20,000 distinct CDR3 sequences, around 6.9% seen once. Material: lung tumor tissue, obtained at surgery. The source of these receptors is a female donor with early-stage non-small cell lung cancer. Each CDR3 is given with its conserved first and last residue. The order of the fields is clone size, V gene, J gene, D gene, CDR3 DNA, CDR3 protein. A D gene is named only where the DNA matches it firmly. For some rows the clone size is stated as once, few or many, or as a class when expanded; others skip it.

>many|TRBV7-2|TRBJ1-1|.
TGTGCCAGCAGCTCAGGGACATACAGTACGCTGAACACTGAAGCTTTCTTT
CASSSGTYSTLNTEAFF
>few|TRBV7-2|TRBJ2-2|TRBD1
TGTGCCAGCAGCTTAGGACAGGGGGGTGGCGGGGAGCTGTTTTTT
CASSLGQGGGGELFF
>medium-sized|TRBV10-3|TRBJ2-5|TRBD1
TGTGCCATCAGTGACCCCGACAGGGGGCCAGAGACCCAGTACTTC
CAISDPDRGPETQYF
>many|TRBV5-1|TRBJ1-1|.
TGCGCCAGCAGCTCGGAACCTACACTGAGGACTGAAGCTTTCTTT
CASSSEPTLRTEAFF
>many|TRBV7-9|TRBJ2-7|.
TGTGCCAGCAGCGCGGACAGAAACGAGCAGTACTTC
CASSADRNEQYF
>many|TRBV28|TRBJ2-1|TRBD2
TGTGCCAGCAGTTTATTAGGGGGGACTAGATCCAATGAGCAGTTCTTC
CASSLLGGTRSNEQFF
>many|TRBV19|TRBJ2-1|.
TGTGCCAGTAGTGTGCACCGGTCGAGGCAGTTCTTC
CASSVHRSRQFF
>many|TRBV12-3/TRBV12-4|TRBJ2-3|TRBD2
TGTGCCAGCATTAAAACCGGGACTAGCGGCGGATCGGATACGCAGTATTTT
CASIKTGTSGGSDTQYF
>few|TRBV27|TRBJ2-3|TRBD1
TGTGCCAGCAGTTCGACAGGGGGCACAGATACGCAGTATTTT
CASSSTGGTDTQYF
>.|TRBV9|TRBJ2-2|.
TGTGCCAGCAGCCCTCCTATCTCAGCGGAGAACACCGGGGAGCTGTTTTTT
CASSPPISAENTGELFF
>many|TRBV3-1|TRBJ2-2|TRBD2
TGTGCCAGCAGTTCCGGACTAGCGGGTAACACCGGGGAGCTGTTTTTT
CASSSGLAGNTGELFF
>many|TRBV20-1|TRBJ2-7|.
TGCAGTGCTAAACGATTAACGACTAGCTCCTACGAGCAGTACTTC
CSAKRLTTSSYEQYF
>many|TRBV6-5|TRBJ2-2|.
TGTGCCAGCAGTCAAAACACCGGGGAGCTGTTTTTT
CASSQNTGELFF
>medium-sized|TRBV20-1|TRBJ2-2|.
TGCAGTGCCCGGGACTTTACGAACACCGGGGAGCTGTTTTTT
CSARDFTNTGELFF
>many|TRBV28|TRBJ2-1|.
TGTGCCAGCAGTCCACCGACATACAATGAGCAGTTCTTC
CASSPPTYNEQFF
>.|TRBV2|TRBJ1-1|.
TGTGCCAGCAGTGTTGGGCGGACTGAAGCTTTCTTT
CASSVGRTEAFF
>many|TRBV10-3|TRBJ2-1|.
TGTGCCATCAGTGAGGAACGGCCGGGATTGACTGAGCAGTTCTTC
CAISEERPGLTEQFF
>many|TRBV6-1|TRBJ2-6|.
TGTGCCAGCAAGAAGGACTCTGGGGCCAACGTCCTGACTTTC
CASKKDSGANVLTF
>many|TRBV20-1|TRBJ1-5|.
TGCAGTGCAGGGGTAGGCCAGCCCCAGCATTTT
CSAGVGQPQHF
>.|TRBV20-1|TRBJ1-2|TRBD1
TGCAGTGCTAGAGTGGGGACAGCCTATGGCTACACCTTC
CSARVGTAYGYTF
>medium-sized|TRBV2|TRBJ2-7|TRBD1
TGTGCCAGCAGGCCGGGACAGGGGTTATCCCTTTCCTACGAGCAGTACTTC
CASRPGQGLSLSYEQYF
>many|TRBV5-1|TRBJ1-1|.
TGCGCCAGCAGCTTGGCGGAGCGCACTGAAGCTTTCTTT
CASSLAERTEAFF
>many|TRBV18|TRBJ2-5|.
TGTGCCAGCTCACCACTGTACCGGGACGGGTACCAAGAGACCCAGTACTTC
CASSPLYRDGYQETQYF
>.|TRBV15|TRBJ1-5|.
TGTGCCACCAGCAGAGAACGCAATCAGCCCCAGCATTTT
CATSRERNQPQHF
>many|TRBV28|TRBJ1-3|.
TGTGCCAGCAGTCCCCAAGGCAGTTCAAACACCATATATTTT
CASSPQGSSNTIYF
>many|TRBV11-2|TRBJ2-5|.
TGTGCCAGCAGCTTAGGGACTATGGAGACCCAGTACTTC
CASSLGTMETQYF
>many|TRBV7-2|TRBJ2-7|TRBD2
TGTGCCAGCAGACCAGGGACTAGCGCCTACGAGCAGTACTTC
CASRPGTSAYEQYF
>many|TRBV6-5|TRBJ2-1|.
TGTGCCAGCAGGCTTACCCTAGGGAACAATGAGCAGTTCTTC
CASRLTLGNNEQFF
>many|TRBV28|TRBJ1-1|.
TGTGCCAGCAGTTTTGTGGGACGGCCAGATGAAGCTTTCTTT
CASSFVGRPDEAFF
>.|TRBV6-1|TRBJ2-3|.
TGTGCCAGCAGTGAAGGGGGGGATACGCAGTATTTT
CASSEGGDTQYF
>medium-sized|TRBV28|TRBJ1-5|.
TGTGCCAGCAGGACCGTGACAGGACTCAATCAGCCCCAGCATTTT
CASRTVTGLNQPQHF
>many|TRBV12-3/TRBV12-4|TRBJ2-7|.
TGTGCCAGCGCCTCCTCCTGGACGGATCTCTACGAGCAGTACTTC
CASASSWTDLYEQYF
>medium-sized|TRBV4-2|TRBJ2-3|.
TGTGCCAGCAGCCAAGATCTCGGAAAGGTTACGCAGTATTTT
CASSQDLGKVTQYF
>many|TRBV7-2|TRBJ1-5|.
TGTGCCAGCAGAGGGACACGGTCCCAGCCCCAGCATTTT
CASRGTRSQPQHF
>many|TRBV18|TRBJ1-1|.
TGTGCCAGCTCACCCGGGACAAACACTGAAGCTTTCTTT
CASSPGTNTEAFF
>many|TRBV7-2|TRBJ2-5|.
TGTGCCAGCAGCTTATTGCAGGCCGACCAAGAGACCCAGTACTTC
CASSLLQADQETQYF
>many|TRBV28|TRBJ1-5|TRBD1
TGTGCCAGCAGTTTGTTAGGGACAGGGAGCAATCAGCCCCAGCATTTT
CASSLLGTGSNQPQHF
>many|TRBV4-3|TRBJ2-1|TRBD2
TGCGCCAGCAGCCAAGAGTCTAGCGGTTACAATGAGCAGTTCTTC
CASSQESSGYNEQFF
>many|TRBV5-1|TRBJ2-7|TRBD2
TGCGCCAGCAGCCCGGCCGAGTCTAGCGGCTCCTACGAGCAGTACTTC
CASSPAESSGSYEQYF
>many|TRBV9|TRBJ2-1|.
TGTGCCAGCAGCCCCCGACTAGAGCGGGAGCAGTTCTTC
CASSPRLEREQFF
>many|TRBV5-1|TRBJ2-2|.
TGCGCCAGCAGCCGGACCGGGGCTATGAGCACCGGGGAGCTGTTTTTT
CASSRTGAMSTGELFF
>many|TRBV5-6|TRBJ2-2|TRBD1
TGTGCCAGCAGCTCGGACAGGGGGCACACCGGGGAGCTGTTTTTT
CASSSDRGHTGELFF
>many|TRBV6-6|TRBJ1-1|.
TGTGCCAGCAGTTATTTTGCAGGCACTGAAGCTTTCTTT
CASSYFAGTEAFF
>many|TRBV5-1|TRBJ2-5|TRBD2
TGCGCCAGCAGCTTGGGACTAGCGGAAAAAGAGACCCAGTACTTC
CASSLGLAEKETQYF
>many|TRBV28|TRBJ2-7|TRBD1
TGTGCCACTACGACAGGGGGCTGGTACGAGCAGTACTTC
CATTTGGWYEQYF
>.|TRBV28|TRBJ2-4|TRBD2
TGTGCCAGCAGTTTAGCCGGGACTAGCGGGAGTCAGAACATTCAGTACTTC
CASSLAGTSGSQNIQYF
>many|TRBV24-1|TRBJ1-5|TRBD1
TGTGCCACCAGTGATGGACAGGGGGAGCGGGCCCAGCATTTT
CATSDGQGERAQHF